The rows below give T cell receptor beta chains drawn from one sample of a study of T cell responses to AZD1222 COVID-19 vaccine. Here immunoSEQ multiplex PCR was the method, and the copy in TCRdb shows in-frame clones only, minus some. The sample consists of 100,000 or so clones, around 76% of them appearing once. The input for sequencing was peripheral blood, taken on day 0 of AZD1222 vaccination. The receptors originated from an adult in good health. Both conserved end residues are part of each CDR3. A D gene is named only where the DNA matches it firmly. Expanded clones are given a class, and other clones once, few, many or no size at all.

cdr3_nt: TGCGCCAGCGGACGGGAGGCAGCAGAAGCTTTCTTT
cdr3_aa: CASGREAAEAFF
v_call: TRBV5-1
clone_size: once
j_call: TRBJ1-1
d_call: -

cdr3_nt: TGTGCCAGCAGCCTGATCCGGGACAGGGGGTTAAATGAGCAGTTCTTC
cdr3_aa: CASSLIRDRGLNEQFF
v_call: TRBV7-2
clone_size: -
j_call: TRBJ2-1
d_call: TRBD1

cdr3_nt: TGTGCCAGCTCACCACCAAGCGGGGCCTCCTACAATGAGCAGTTCTTC
cdr3_aa: CASSPPSGASYNEQFF
v_call: TRBV18
clone_size: -
j_call: TRBJ2-1
d_call: TRBD2

cdr3_nt: TGCAGCGGGGGGGAGGCAGCAGGTTACGAGCAGTACTTC
cdr3_aa: CSGGEAAGYEQYF
v_call: TRBV29-1
clone_size: -
j_call: TRBJ2-7
d_call: -

cdr3_nt: TGCGCCAGCAGCTTGCAGGGGCTGTACCAAGAGACCCAGTACTTC
cdr3_aa: CASSLQGLYQETQYF
v_call: TRBV5-1
clone_size: -
j_call: TRBJ2-5
d_call: -

cdr3_nt: TGTGCCAGCAGTCGTACTGAGTCTGGAAACACCATATATTTT
cdr3_aa: CASSRTESGNTIYF
v_call: TRBV27
clone_size: -
j_call: TRBJ1-3
d_call: -

cdr3_nt: TGTGCCAGCAGCCCTCAGTCGGGGCACGAGCAGTACTTC
cdr3_aa: CASSPQSGHEQYF
v_call: TRBV12-3/TRBV12-4
clone_size: -
j_call: TRBJ2-7
d_call: -

cdr3_nt: TGCGCCAGCAGCTTGGGAGGGGGGAAATCCTACGAGCAGTACTTC
cdr3_aa: CASSLGGGKSYEQYF
v_call: TRBV5-1
clone_size: -
j_call: TRBJ2-7
d_call: -

cdr3_nt: TGTGCCAGCTCACCCCTGGGACAGGGTGGCGAGCAGTACTTC
cdr3_aa: CASSPLGQGGEQYF
v_call: TRBV18
clone_size: -
j_call: TRBJ2-7
d_call: TRBD1

cdr3_nt: TGTGCCACCAAATCAGTCAGGCAAGGCTCCCCGAACACTGAAGCTTTCTTT
cdr3_aa: CATKSVRQGSPNTEAFF
v_call: TRBV15
clone_size: -
j_call: TRBJ1-1
d_call: -

cdr3_nt: TGTGCCATCAGTGAGTCTCCAGACATCAACGGCTACACCTTC
cdr3_aa: CAISESPDINGYTF
v_call: TRBV10-3
clone_size: -
j_call: TRBJ1-2
d_call: -

cdr3_nt: TGTGCCAGCAGCAGGGCTATCACAGATACGCAGTATTTT
cdr3_aa: CASSRAITDTQYF
v_call: TRBV6-5
clone_size: -
j_call: TRBJ2-3
d_call: -

cdr3_nt: TGTGCCAGCAGCCCCGAGGGAGGGAACAATCAGCCCCAGCATTTT
cdr3_aa: CASSPEGGNNQPQHF
v_call: TRBV7-9
clone_size: few
j_call: TRBJ1-5
d_call: -

cdr3_nt: TGTGCCAGCAGGGACATTAACTATGGCTACACCTTC
cdr3_aa: CASRDINYGYTF
v_call: TRBV12-3/TRBV12-4
clone_size: -
j_call: TRBJ1-2
d_call: -

cdr3_nt: TGTGCCAGTAGTGCTAGCGGGGGGTATCAAGAGACCCAGTACTTC
cdr3_aa: CASSASGGYQETQYF
v_call: TRBV19
clone_size: -
j_call: TRBJ2-5
d_call: TRBD2

cdr3_nt: TGCAGTGCCTTACGCCCTGAAGCTTTCTTT
cdr3_aa: CSALRPEAFF
v_call: TRBV20-1
clone_size: -
j_call: TRBJ1-1
d_call: -

cdr3_nt: TGCGCCAGCAGCTTGGAAAGCTATGGCTACACCTTC
cdr3_aa: CASSLESYGYTF
v_call: TRBV5-1
clone_size: few
j_call: TRBJ1-2
d_call: -

cdr3_nt: TGTGCCAGCAGTTACTCGGGGACAGGGTATTACTATGGCTACACCTTC
cdr3_aa: CASSYSGTGYYYGYTF
v_call: TRBV6-5
clone_size: -
j_call: TRBJ1-2
d_call: TRBD1

cdr3_nt: TGTGCCACCACCAAGCTTAGGAAGAACACTGAAGCTTTCTTT
cdr3_aa: CATTKLRKNTEAFF
v_call: TRBV6-4
clone_size: few
j_call: TRBJ1-1
d_call: -

cdr3_nt: TGTGCCAGCACCCCATTTGGCTCTCAAGAGACCCAGTACTTC
cdr3_aa: CASTPFGSQETQYF
v_call: TRBV2
clone_size: -
j_call: TRBJ2-5
d_call: -

cdr3_nt: TGTGCCAGCAGTGAAGGGGAGGGGGCGGACGAGCAGTACTTC
cdr3_aa: CASSEGEGADEQYF
v_call: TRBV6-1
clone_size: medium-sized
j_call: TRBJ2-7
d_call: -

cdr3_nt: TGTGCCAGCAGTTTTTACGGGTGGGACGAGCAGTACTTC
cdr3_aa: CASSFYGWDEQYF
v_call: TRBV6-6
clone_size: -
j_call: TRBJ2-7
d_call: -

cdr3_nt: TGCGCCAGCAGCCCAAACAGGGGGCGGATTGGCTACACCTTC
cdr3_aa: CASSPNRGRIGYTF
v_call: TRBV5-1
clone_size: -
j_call: TRBJ1-2
d_call: TRBD1

cdr3_nt: TGCGCCAGCAGCGACGACAGGACGGGTAACACTGAAGCTTTCTTT
cdr3_aa: CASSDDRTGNTEAFF
v_call: TRBV5-1
clone_size: -
j_call: TRBJ1-1
d_call: -

cdr3_nt: TGTGCCAGCAGTGGTGAAGGGAGCTCCTATAATTCACCCCTCCACTTT
cdr3_aa: CASSGEGSSYNSPLHF
v_call: TRBV2
clone_size: -
j_call: TRBJ1-6
d_call: -

cdr3_nt: TGTGCCAGCAGCTTAGCCTCGGACTCAAACCGGGGGCTGTTTTTT
cdr3_aa: CASSLASDSNRGLFF
v_call: TRBV7-8
clone_size: -
j_call: TRBJ2-2
d_call: -

cdr3_nt: TGTGCCAGCAGCGTGGACGGATTTTCAGGGTCTGAGCAGTTCTTC
cdr3_aa: CASSVDGFSGSEQFF
v_call: TRBV5-4
clone_size: once
j_call: TRBJ2-1
d_call: -

cdr3_nt: TGTGCCAGCAGTTACTATGGGACGGAGGGCGAGCAGTACTTC
cdr3_aa: CASSYYGTEGEQYF
v_call: TRBV6-2/TRBV6-3
clone_size: -
j_call: TRBJ2-7
d_call: -

cdr3_nt: TGTGCCAGCAGTCGTACTAGCGGGGCGGGCACCGGGGAGCTGTTTTTT
cdr3_aa: CASSRTSGAGTGELFF
v_call: TRBV11-3
clone_size: -
j_call: TRBJ2-2
d_call: TRBD2

cdr3_nt: TGTGCTAGTGCTCACTCGGTCACCTTCTCCTACGAGCAGTACTTC
cdr3_aa: CASAHSVTFSYEQYF
v_call: TRBV12-5
clone_size: -
j_call: TRBJ2-7
d_call: -

cdr3_nt: TGTGCCAGCAGCCAAGAAGCACCCAGACTAGCGTATTACTCTGAGGCCAACGTCCTGACTTTC
cdr3_aa: CASSQEAPRLAYYSEANVLTF
v_call: TRBV4-2
clone_size: -
j_call: TRBJ2-6
d_call: TRBD2

cdr3_nt: TGTGCCAGCTCAGGACAGGGAAACACCGGGGAGCTGTTTTTT
cdr3_aa: CASSGQGNTGELFF
v_call: TRBV18
clone_size: -
j_call: TRBJ2-2
d_call: TRBD1

cdr3_nt: TGTGCCAGAAGCTTGGAGCAGACCCAGTACTTC
cdr3_aa: CARSLEQTQYF
v_call: TRBV5-3
clone_size: -
j_call: TRBJ2-5
d_call: -

cdr3_nt: TGTGCCGCGCGACAGGGACCTAATGAAAAACTGTTTTTT
cdr3_aa: CAARQGPNEKLFF
v_call: TRBV10-3
clone_size: -
j_call: TRBJ1-4
d_call: TRBD1

cdr3_nt: TGTGCCAGCAGCTTAACCCGGACAGGGGGCTTGGGCTACACCTTC
cdr3_aa: CASSLTRTGGLGYTF
v_call: TRBV7-3
clone_size: -
j_call: TRBJ1-2
d_call: TRBD1

cdr3_nt: TGTGCCAGCAGCTACGTGACAGGGAACACTGAAGCTTTCTTT
cdr3_aa: CASSYVTGNTEAFF
v_call: TRBV7-9
clone_size: few
j_call: TRBJ1-1
d_call: -

cdr3_nt: TGTGCCAGTAAGGAGGGAGGGGTCGACTATGGCTACACCTTC
cdr3_aa: CASKEGGVDYGYTF
v_call: TRBV19
clone_size: -
j_call: TRBJ1-2
d_call: -

cdr3_nt: TGTGCCAGCAGCTTAGGGGCTGACCTCGGCAAGGGGACGCAGTATTTT
cdr3_aa: CASSLGADLGKGTQYF
v_call: TRBV7-2
clone_size: -
j_call: TRBJ2-3
d_call: -

cdr3_nt: TGTGCCAGCAGGACCTCTTCCGGGGAGCTGTTTTTT
cdr3_aa: CASRTSSGELFF
v_call: TRBV2
clone_size: once
j_call: TRBJ2-2
d_call: -

cdr3_nt: TGTGCCAGCAGCTGGGACCCAAGCACTGAAGCTTTCTTT
cdr3_aa: CASSWDPSTEAFF
v_call: TRBV7-3
clone_size: -
j_call: TRBJ1-1
d_call: -